These 10 T cell receptor beta chains were sequenced from one sample in a study of monozygotic twins with inflammatory bowel disease. TCRdb reworked the 5' RACE reads into one entry per CDR3 protein, no DNA. The listing contains about 160,000 distinct CDR3 sequences. Sequencing was performed on blood. All receptors derive from a human donor with ulcerative colitis or Crohn's disease, or a healthy co-twin of an affected twin (not recorded which).

The V gene is TRBV3-1, the J gene TRBJ1-6. Per the germline V gene, CDR1 is LGHDT and CDR2 is YNNKEL (reference sequence). CDR3 length: 17 amino acids. The CDR3 sequence: CASSQGSAYSYNSPLHF. Full variable domain (outside the CDR3, taken from reference TRBV3-1 and TRBJ1-6): DTAVSQTPKYLVTQMGNDKSIKCEQNLGHDTMYWYKQDSKKFLKIMFSYNNKELIINETVPNRFSPKSPDKAHLNLHINSLELGDSAVYFCASSQGSAYSYNSPLHFGNGTRLTVT.

The CDR3 reads CASTLDRDRGYTF. This rearrangement joins TRBV6-1 to TRBJ1-2; the TCRdb D gene call, TRBD1, has no DNA to confirm it. The CDR3 has 13 amino acids. Germline values: CDR1 MNHNS, CDR2 SASEGT.

The V call is TRBV29-1, the J call TRBJ2-5. The CDR3 runs 11 residues. The germline gives CDR1 SQVTM, CDR2 ANQGSEA. This CDR3 is CSVGSGETQYF.

The chain recombines TRBV7-8 with TRBJ2-3. The CDR3 loop spans 14 amino acids. Germline assignment: CDR1 SGHVS and CDR2 FQNEAQ. CDR3 region: CASSLGGAADTQYF.

This chain connects TRBV3-1 to TRBJ2-5. The CDR3 contains 12 residues. The V gene's germline CDR1 is LGHDT and CDR2 YNNKEL (reference sequence). Here the CDR3 reads CASSQEYRAQYF.

The chain recombines TRBV24-1 with TRBJ2-7; TCRdb designates TRBD1, a call that cannot be tested without DNA. Per germline, CDR1 KGHDR and CDR2 SFDVKD. The length of the CDR3 is 13 residues. The CDR3 sequence is CATMGQGIDEQYF.

The chain joins TRBV7-2 to TRBJ1-1. CDR1 is SGHTA, CDR2 FQGNSA, per germline. The CDR3 has 12 amino acids. The CDR3: CASRDGGTEAFF.

This chain joins TRBV6-5 and TRBJ1-2; TCRdb indicates TRBD1, and absent DNA this call remains unverified. The CDR3 is made up of 13 amino acids. Germline-derived CDR1 and CDR2 are MNHEY and SVGAGI. This CDR3 is CASTNGAGFGYTF.

This chain uses TRBV28 with TRBJ1-5; no DNA is available, so the TRBD1 call from TCRdb remains unchecked. CDR3 length: 15 residues. Per the germline V gene, CDR1 is MDHEN and CDR2 is SYDVKM. The CDR3 sequence: CASVFLTGGGQPQHF.

The J gene is TRBJ2-7, the V gene TRBV20-1; the D call from TCRdb, TRBD2, cannot be confirmed without DNA. From germline, CDR1 is DFQATT and CDR2 SNEGSKA (reference sequence). The CDR3 spans 12 residues. The CDR3 loop is CSAMAGEYEQYF.